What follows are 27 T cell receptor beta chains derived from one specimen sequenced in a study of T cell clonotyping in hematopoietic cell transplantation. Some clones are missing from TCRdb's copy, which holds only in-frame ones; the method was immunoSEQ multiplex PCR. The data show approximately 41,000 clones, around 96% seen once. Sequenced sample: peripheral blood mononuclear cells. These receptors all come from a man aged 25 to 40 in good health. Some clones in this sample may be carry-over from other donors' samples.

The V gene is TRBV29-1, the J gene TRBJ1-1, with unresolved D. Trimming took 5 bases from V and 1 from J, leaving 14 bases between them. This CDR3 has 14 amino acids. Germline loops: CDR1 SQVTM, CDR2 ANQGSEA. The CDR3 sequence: CSVSLLTPNTEAFF. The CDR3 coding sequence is TGCAGCGTTTCCCTCCTTACCCCGAACACTGAAGCTTTCTTT.

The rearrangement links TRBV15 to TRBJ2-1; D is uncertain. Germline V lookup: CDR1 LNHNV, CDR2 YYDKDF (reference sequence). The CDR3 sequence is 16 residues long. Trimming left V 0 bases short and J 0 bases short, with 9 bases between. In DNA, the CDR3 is TGTGCCACCAGCAGAGATCCCGTGGTCTCCTACAATGAGCAGTTCTTC. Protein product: CATSRDPVVSYNEQFF.

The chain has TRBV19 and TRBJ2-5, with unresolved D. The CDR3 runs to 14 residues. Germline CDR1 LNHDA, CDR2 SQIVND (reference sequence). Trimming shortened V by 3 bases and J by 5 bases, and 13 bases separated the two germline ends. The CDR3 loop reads CASSMNRARETQYF. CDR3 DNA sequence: TGTGCCAGTAGTATGAACAGAGCCCGGGAGACCCAGTACTTC.

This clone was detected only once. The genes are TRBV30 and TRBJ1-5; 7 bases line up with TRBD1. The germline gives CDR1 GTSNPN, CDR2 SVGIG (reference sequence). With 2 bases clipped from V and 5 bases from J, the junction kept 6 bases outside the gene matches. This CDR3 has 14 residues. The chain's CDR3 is CAWSLGQGDQPQHF. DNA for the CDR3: TGTGCCTGGAGTCTGGGTCAGGGGGATCAGCCCCAGCATTTT.

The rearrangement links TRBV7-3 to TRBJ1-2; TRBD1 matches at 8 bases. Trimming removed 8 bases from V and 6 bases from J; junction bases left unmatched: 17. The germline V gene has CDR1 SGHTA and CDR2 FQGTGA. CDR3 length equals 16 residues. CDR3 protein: CASGHPNKDREDGYTF. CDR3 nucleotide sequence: TGTGCCAGCGGCCACCCCAACAAGGACAGGGAGGATGGCTACACCTTC.

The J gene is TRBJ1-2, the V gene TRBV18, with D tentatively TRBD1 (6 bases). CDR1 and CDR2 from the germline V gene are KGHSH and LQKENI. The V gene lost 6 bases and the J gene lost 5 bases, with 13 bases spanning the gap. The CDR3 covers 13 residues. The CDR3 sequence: CASSRTDPYGYTF. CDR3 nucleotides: TGTGCCAGCTCTAGGACAGATCCTTATGGCTACACCTTC.

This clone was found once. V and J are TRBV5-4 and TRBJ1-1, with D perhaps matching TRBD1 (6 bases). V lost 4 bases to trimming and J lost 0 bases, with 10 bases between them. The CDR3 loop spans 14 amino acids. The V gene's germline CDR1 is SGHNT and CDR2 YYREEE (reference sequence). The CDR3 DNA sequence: TGTGCCAGCAGCCAAGGACAGATGAACACTGAAGCTTTCTTT. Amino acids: CASSQGQMNTEAFF.

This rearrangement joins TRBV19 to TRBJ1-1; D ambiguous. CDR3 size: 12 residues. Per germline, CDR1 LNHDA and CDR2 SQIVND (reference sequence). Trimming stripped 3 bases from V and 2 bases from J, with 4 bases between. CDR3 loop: CASSMFNTEAFF. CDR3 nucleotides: TGTGCCAGTAGTATGTTTAACACTGAAGCTTTCTTT.

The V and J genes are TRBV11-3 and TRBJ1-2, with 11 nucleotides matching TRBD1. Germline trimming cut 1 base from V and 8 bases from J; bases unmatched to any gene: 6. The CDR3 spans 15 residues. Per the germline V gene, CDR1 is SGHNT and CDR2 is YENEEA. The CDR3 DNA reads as TGTGCCAGCAGCTTAGGTGGACAGGGGGCGCTGGGCTACACCTTC. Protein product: CASSLGGQGALGYTF. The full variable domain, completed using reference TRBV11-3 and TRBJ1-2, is EAGVVQSPRYKIIEKKQPVAFWCNPISGHNTLYWYLQNLGQGPELLIRYENEEAVDDSQLPKDRFSAERLKGVDSTLKIQPAELGDSAVYLCASSLGGQGALGYTFGSGTRLTVV.

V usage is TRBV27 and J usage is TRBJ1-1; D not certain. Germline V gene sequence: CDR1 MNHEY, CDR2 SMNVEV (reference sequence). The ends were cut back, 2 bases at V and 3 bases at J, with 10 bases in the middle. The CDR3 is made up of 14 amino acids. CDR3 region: CASSLIPWDTEAFF. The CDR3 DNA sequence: TGTGCCAGCAGTTTAATCCCCTGGGACACTGAAGCTTTCTTT.

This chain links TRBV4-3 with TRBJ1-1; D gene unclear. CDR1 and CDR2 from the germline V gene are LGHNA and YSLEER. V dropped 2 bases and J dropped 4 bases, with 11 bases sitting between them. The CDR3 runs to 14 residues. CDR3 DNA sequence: TGCGCCAGCAGCCAATCGGGGAGAGGCACTGAAGCTTTCTTT. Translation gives CASSQSGRGTEAFF.

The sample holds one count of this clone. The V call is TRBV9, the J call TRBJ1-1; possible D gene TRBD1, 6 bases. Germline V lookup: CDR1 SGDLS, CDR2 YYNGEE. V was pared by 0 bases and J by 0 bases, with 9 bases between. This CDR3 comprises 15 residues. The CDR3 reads CASSVDGGMNTEAFF. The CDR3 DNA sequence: TGTGCCAGCAGCGTAGACGGGGGCATGAACACTGAAGCTTTCTTT.

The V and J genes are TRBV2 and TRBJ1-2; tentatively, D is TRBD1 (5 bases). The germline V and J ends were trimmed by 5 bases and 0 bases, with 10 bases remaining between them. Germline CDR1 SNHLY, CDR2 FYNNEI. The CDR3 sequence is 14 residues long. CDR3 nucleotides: TGTGCCAGCAGTAAGGCAGGGTCTAACTATGGCTACACCTTC. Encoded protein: CASSKAGSNYGYTF.

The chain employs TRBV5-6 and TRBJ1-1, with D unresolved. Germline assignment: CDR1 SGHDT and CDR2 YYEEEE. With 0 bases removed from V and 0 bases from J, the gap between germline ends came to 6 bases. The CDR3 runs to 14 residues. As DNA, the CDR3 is TGTGCCAGCAGCTTGGGGTACCTGAACACTGAAGCTTTCTTT. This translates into CASSLGYLNTEAFF.

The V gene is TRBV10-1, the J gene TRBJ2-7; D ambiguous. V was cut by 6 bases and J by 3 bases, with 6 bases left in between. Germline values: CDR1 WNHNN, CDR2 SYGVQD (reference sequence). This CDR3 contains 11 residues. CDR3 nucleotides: TGCGCCAGCAGCGATTACTACGAGCAGTACTTC. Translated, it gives CASSDYYEQYF.

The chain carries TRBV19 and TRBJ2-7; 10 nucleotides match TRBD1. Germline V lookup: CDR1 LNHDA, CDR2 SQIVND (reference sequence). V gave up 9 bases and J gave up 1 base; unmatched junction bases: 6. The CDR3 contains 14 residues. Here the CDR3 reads CARPPGQGSYEQYF. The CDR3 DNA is TGTGCCAGGCCCCCGGGACAGGGGTCCTACGAGCAGTACTTC.

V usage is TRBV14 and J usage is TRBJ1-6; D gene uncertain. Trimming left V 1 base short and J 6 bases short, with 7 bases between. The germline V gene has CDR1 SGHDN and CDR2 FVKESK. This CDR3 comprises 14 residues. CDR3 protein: CASSQVSVNSPLHF. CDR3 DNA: TGTGCCAGCAGCCAAGTTTCAGTTAATTCACCCCTCCACTTT.

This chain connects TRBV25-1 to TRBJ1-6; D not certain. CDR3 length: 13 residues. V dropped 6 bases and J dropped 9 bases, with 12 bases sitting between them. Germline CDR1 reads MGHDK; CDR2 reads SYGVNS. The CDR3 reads CASRDRESSPLHF. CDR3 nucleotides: TGTGCCAGCAGGGACCGCGAAAGTTCACCCCTCCACTTT.

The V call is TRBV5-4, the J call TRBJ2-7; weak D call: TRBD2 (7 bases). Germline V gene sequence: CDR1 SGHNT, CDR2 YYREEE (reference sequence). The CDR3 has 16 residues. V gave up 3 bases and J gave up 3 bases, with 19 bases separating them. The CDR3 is CASSWRGGAGNYEQYF. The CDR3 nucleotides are TGTGCCAGCAGCTGGAGAGGGGGGGCGGGAAACTACGAGCAGTACTTC.

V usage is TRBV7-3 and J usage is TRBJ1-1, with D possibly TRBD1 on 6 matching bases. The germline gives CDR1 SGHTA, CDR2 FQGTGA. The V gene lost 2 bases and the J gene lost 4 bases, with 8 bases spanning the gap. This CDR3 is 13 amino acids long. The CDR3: CASSLGGPTEAFF. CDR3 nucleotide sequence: TGTGCCAGCAGCTTAGGGGGCCCCACTGAAGCTTTCTTT.

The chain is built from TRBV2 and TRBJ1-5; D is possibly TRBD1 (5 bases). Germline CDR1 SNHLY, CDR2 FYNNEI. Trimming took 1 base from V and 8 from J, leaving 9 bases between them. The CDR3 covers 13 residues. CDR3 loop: CASSEGGFEPQHF. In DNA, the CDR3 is TGTGCCAGCAGTGAAGGGGGGTTTGAGCCCCAGCATTTT.

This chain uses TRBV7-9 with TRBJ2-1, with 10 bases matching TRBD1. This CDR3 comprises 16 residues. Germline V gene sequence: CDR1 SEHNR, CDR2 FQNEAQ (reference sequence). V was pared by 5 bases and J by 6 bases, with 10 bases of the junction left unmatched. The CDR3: CASSPPDRGPINEQFF. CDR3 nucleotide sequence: TGTGCCAGCAGCCCCCCCGACAGGGGGCCGATCAATGAGCAGTTCTTC.

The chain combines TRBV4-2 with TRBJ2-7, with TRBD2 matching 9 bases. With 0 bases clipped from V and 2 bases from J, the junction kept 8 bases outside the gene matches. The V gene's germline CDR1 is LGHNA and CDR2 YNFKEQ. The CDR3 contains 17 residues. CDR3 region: CASSQESLAGGPYEQYF. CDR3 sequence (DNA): TGTGCCAGCAGCCAAGAAAGTCTGGCGGGAGGGCCCTACGAGCAGTACTTC.

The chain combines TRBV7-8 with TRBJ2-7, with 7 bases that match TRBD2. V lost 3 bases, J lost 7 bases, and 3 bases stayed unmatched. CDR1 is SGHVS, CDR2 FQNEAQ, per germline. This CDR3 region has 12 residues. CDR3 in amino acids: CASSFGGGEQYF. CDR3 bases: TGTGCCAGCAGCTTTGGGGGGGGTGAGCAGTACTTC. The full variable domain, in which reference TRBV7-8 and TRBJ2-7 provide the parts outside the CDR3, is GAGVSQSPRYKVAKRGQDVALRCDPISGHVSLFWYQQALGQGPEFLTYFQNEAQLDKSGLPSDRFFAERPEGSVSTLKIQRTQQEDSAVYLCASSFGGGEQYFGPGTRLTVT.

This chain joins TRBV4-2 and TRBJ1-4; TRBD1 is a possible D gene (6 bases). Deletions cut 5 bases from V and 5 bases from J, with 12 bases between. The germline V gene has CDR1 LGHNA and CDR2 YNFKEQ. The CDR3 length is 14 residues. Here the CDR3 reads CASSSGVPNEKLFF. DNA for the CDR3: TGTGCCAGCAGCTCAGGGGTCCCAAATGAAAAACTGTTTTTT.

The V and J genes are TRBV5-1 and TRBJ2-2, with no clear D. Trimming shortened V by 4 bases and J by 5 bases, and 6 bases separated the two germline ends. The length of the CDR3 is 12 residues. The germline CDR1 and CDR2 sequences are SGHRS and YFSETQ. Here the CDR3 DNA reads TGCGCCAGCAGCGGAGTTACCGGGGAGCTGTTTTTT. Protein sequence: CASSGVTGELFF.

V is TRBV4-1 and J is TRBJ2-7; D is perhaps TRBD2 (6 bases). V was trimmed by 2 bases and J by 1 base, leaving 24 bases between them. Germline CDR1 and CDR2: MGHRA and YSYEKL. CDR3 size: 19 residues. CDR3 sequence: CASSQITPTSGAPSYEQYF. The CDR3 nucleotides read TGCGCCAGCAGCCAAATAACCCCGACCTCGGGAGCTCCATCCTACGAGCAGTACTTC.